This TCR beta chain originates from a study of T-cell memory formation after mild COVID-19. This clonotype occurred a few times. TCRdb itself ran the 5' RACE reads through MiXCR, one entry per CDR3 protein. The sample holds under 250,000 distinct CDR3 sequences, 15% seen once. Trimming cost V 2 bases and J 2 bases; bases outside gene matches: 4. This CDR3 region has 16 residues. Germline V gives CDR1 SGHRS, CDR2 YFSETQ. The chain combines TRBV5-1 with TRBJ1-3, with 10 bases lining up with TRBD1. Input material: PBMCs or a T cell subset sorted from them (not recorded which). The receptor was isolated from an adult woman who had mild COVID-19 (a few samples of this study predate the infection). Cell type and time point are not known. CDR3: CASSFGQGVPGNTIYF. DNA for the CDR3: TGCGCCAGCAGCTTCGGACAGGGGGTGCCTGGAAACACCATATATTTT.